The 31 T cell receptor beta chains presented below share a single source sample, sequenced in a study of Graves' ophthalmopathy and Graves' hyperthyroidism. Researchers took RNA transcripts and amplified TCR beta CDR3 regions from them. An initial RT-PCR round employing HTBI primers preceded a second-round multiplex PCR. MiXCR, run by TCRdb on the multiplex PCR reads, gives a single entry per CDR3 protein. Among under 250,000 distinct CDR3 sequences listed, 29% were seen once. The sequenced sample was peripheral blood. The receptors were sampled from a man between 50 and 59 years old with Graves' ophthalmopathy.

V usage is TRBV5-1 and J usage is TRBJ1-2; 8 nucleotides line up with TRBD1. CDR1 SGHRS and CDR2 YFSETQ come from the germline V gene. The CDR3 length is 14 residues. The ends lost 0 bases at V and 8 bases at J; junction bases unmatched: 6. The CDR3 nucleotides read TGCGCCAGCAGCTTGGGGGACAGGATTCGAGGCTACACCTTC. Its translation: CASSLGDRIRGYTF.

The table lists this clonotype with many counts. The V gene is TRBV6-1, the J gene TRBJ1-6, with 9 nucleotides matching TRBD1. The V and J ends lost 5 bases and 7 bases, in that order; junction bases with no gene match: 12. The CDR3 consists of 17 residues. Germline CDR1 is MNHNS and CDR2 is SASEGT. This CDR3 is CASSPPGTGNLNSPLHF. DNA for the CDR3: TGTGCCAGCAGTCCTCCTGGGACAGGGAATTTAAATTCACCCCTCCACTTT.

This clonotype was seen repeatedly, ten times or more. Mismatch with germline at one junction end may stem from a read error. The chain uses TRBV5-1 and TRBJ2-7; no clear D gene. CDR3 length: 11 residues. From germline, CDR1 is SGHRS and CDR2 YFSETQ. The CDR3 bases are TGTGCCAGCAGTTCAATCTACGAGCAGTACTTC. Translation: CASSSIYEQYF.

In this sample, this clonotype turned up many times. This chain connects TRBV2 to TRBJ2-5; D not certain. V dropped 8 bases and J dropped 5 bases, with 9 bases sitting between them. This CDR3 has 11 amino acids. Germline V gene data show CDR1 as SNHLY and CDR2 as FYNNEI. The CDR3 region has the DNA TGTGCCAGCGGGAACTGGGAGACCCAGTACTTC. The encoded protein is CASGNWETQYF.

The CDR3 nucleotides read TGTGCCAGCAGTGCCGGGGACAGGGGGTTTTACGAGCAGTACTTC. Translation: CASSAGDRGFYEQYF. The rearrangement joins TRBV6-2 or TRBV6-3 to TRBJ2-7; 11 bases line up with TRBD1. The CDR3 runs 15 residues. V shed 5 bases and J 4 bases; nucleotides not matched to a gene: 7. Germline V gene lookup returns CDR1 MNHEY and CDR2 SVGEGT.

This clonotype was counted many times. V is TRBV9 and J is TRBJ2-5; 10 nucleotides align to TRBD2. The CDR3 runs 17 residues. Trimming took 0 bases from V and 5 from J; bases not matched to a gene: 10. Germline CDR1 is SGDLS and CDR2 is YYNGEE. DNA of the CDR3: TGTGCCAGCAGCGTAGACAATAGCGGGAGGAGTTGGGAGACCCAGTACTTC. This encodes CASSVDNSGRSWETQYF.

The genes are TRBV11-3 and TRBJ2-7; possible D gene TRBD2, 6 bases. V shed 5 bases and J shed 3 bases, with 14 bases lying between them. The CDR3 consists of 14 residues. CDR1 and CDR2 from the germline V gene are SGHNT and YENEEA. The CDR3 loop is CASSPTPAGYEQYF. CDR3 bases: TGTGCCAGCAGCCCAACCCCAGCGGGCTACGAGCAGTACTTC.

This clonotype was found many times. The V gene is TRBV20-1, the J gene TRBJ2-7, with D uncertain. Germline V gene data show CDR1 as DFQATT and CDR2 as SNEGSKA (reference sequence). This CDR3 contains 14 residues. V lost 1 base and J 2 bases, leaving 12 bases between the germline ends. CDR3 loop: CSARVTDQAYEQYF. The CDR3 DNA is TGCAGTGCTAGAGTGACTGATCAGGCCTACGAGCAGTACTTC.

This clonotype was recorded many times. CDR3 in amino acids: CASSTNRGYEQYF. DNA of the CDR3: TGTGCCAGCAGCACCAACAGGGGCTACGAGCAGTACTTC. The chain is built from TRBV7-8 and TRBJ2-7, with 7 bases fitting TRBD1. Germline lookup yields CDR1 SGHVS and CDR2 FQNEAQ. J was trimmed by 3 bases and V by 5 bases; bases with no gene match: 4. This CDR3 is built from 13 residues.

This clonotype was observed at least ten times. This sequence joins TRBV11-2 and TRBJ1-1, with a tentative D call TRBD1 (6 bases). CDR1 is SGHAT, CDR2 FQNNGV, per germline. The CDR3 runs to 15 residues. V lost 5 bases and J lost 3, with 16 bases in between. The CDR3 bases are TGTGCCAGCAGCCACGGACGAGGGGGAGACACTGAAGCTTTCTTT. Protein: CASSHGRGGDTEAFF.

This clonotype was recorded many times. The J gene is TRBJ1-2, the V gene TRBV7-2; D is unclear. Germline CDR1 is SGHTA and CDR2 is FQGNSA. This CDR3 spans 14 amino acids. Trimming removed 5 bases from V and 8 bases from J, with 18 bases in between. The CDR3 spells CASSSVSAREGYTF. For the CDR3, the DNA is TGTGCCAGCAGCAGCGTTTCGGCCCGGGAGGGCTACACCTTC.

This clonotype was counted ten times or more. The V call is TRBV5-1, the J call TRBJ2-5; the D gene could be TRBD1 or TRBD2 (5 bases each). V lost 2 bases, J lost 5 bases, and 10 bases lay in between. CDR3 length equals 13 residues. CDR1 SGHRS and CDR2 YFSETQ come from the germline V gene. CDR3 in amino acids: CASSLDWGETQYF. The CDR3 DNA reads as TGCGCCAGCAGCTTAGACTGGGGGGAGACCCAGTACTTC.

This clonotype was counted only a few times. The chain is built from TRBV19 and TRBJ1-1, with a tentative D call TRBD1 (5 bases). The CDR3 is made up of 13 amino acids. In germline, CDR1 is LNHDA, CDR2 SQIVND (reference sequence). Trimming took off 3 bases at V and 5 bases at J, with 10 bases between the two ends. The CDR3, as DNA: TGTGCCAGTAGTATGTACGGGGGGACTGAAGCTTTCTTT. Its translation is CASSMYGGTEAFF. Looking up the rest from reference TRBV19 and TRBJ1-1 gives the full variable domain: DGGITQSPKYLFRKEGQNVTLSCEQNLNHDAMYWYRQDPGQGLRLIYYSQIVNDFQKGDIAEGYSVSREKKESFPLTVTSAQKNPTAFYLCASSMYGGTEAFFGQGTRLTVV.

The chain links TRBV6-2 or TRBV6-3 to TRBJ2-2, with 7 bases lining up with TRBD1. J lost 8 bases, V lost 5 bases, and 2 bases had no gene match. The CDR3 consists of 12 residues. CDR1 is MNHEY, CDR2 SVGEGT, per germline. In DNA, the CDR3 is TGTGCCAGCAGTCCGGGACAGGGGGAGCTGTTTTTT. Protein sequence: CASSPGQGELFF.

This clonotype was counted at least ten times. The J gene is TRBJ2-5, the V gene TRBV19, with D perhaps TRBD1 or TRBD2 (5 bases each). The V end lost 4 bases, the J end lost 1 base, and 10 bases lay between the germline ends. CDR1 is LNHDA and CDR2 is SQIVND in the germline V gene (reference sequence). This CDR3 has 14 residues. In nucleotides, the CDR3 is TGTGCCAGTAGTAAAGGGGACCTCCAAGAGACCCAGTACTTC. This codes for CASSKGDLQETQYF.

The sample holds many counts of this clonotype. The chain carries TRBV5-1 and TRBJ1-1; D is unresolved. Germline loops: CDR1 SGHRS, CDR2 YFSETQ. Trimming left V 6 bases short and J 1 base short, with 10 bases between. The CDR3 contains 13 residues. This CDR3 reads CASNLEWNTEAFF. The CDR3 region has the DNA TGCGCCAGCAACCTAGAGTGGAACACTGAAGCTTTCTTT.

This clonotype was counted many times. At one boundary the junction diverges from the germline segment, which might be a read error. The rearrangement uses TRBV28 and TRBJ1-1; 8 nucleotides agree with TRBD1. The CDR3 covers 14 residues. Germline CDR1 is MDHEN and CDR2 is SYDVKM. The CDR3 bases are TGTGCCAGCAGTTTGACAGGGGTCCGCACTAAAGCTTTCTTT. As protein: CASSLTGVRTKAFF.

V and J are TRBV12-3 or TRBV12-4 and TRBJ2-5, with D hard to call. The CDR3 extends over 14 amino acids. Trimming shortened V by 1 base and J by 5 bases, and 11 bases separated the two germline ends. CDR3 sequence (DNA): TGTGCCAGCAGTTTAGTGGCGGCACAGGAGACCCAGTACTTC. Its translation: CASSLVAAQETQYF.

This clonotype came up many times. The chain combines TRBV3-1 with TRBJ2-5, with 9 bases fitting TRBD1. The CDR3 extends over 14 amino acids. Germline V gene sequence: CDR1 LGHDT, CDR2 YNNKEL (reference sequence). Trimming took 3 bases from V and 3 from J; bases not matched to a gene: 2. CDR3 in DNA: TGTGCCAGCAGCCAGGGGACAGGGAAAGAGACCCAGTACTTC. It specifies CASSQGTGKETQYF.

This clonotype was counted many times. V is TRBV29-1 and J is TRBJ1-1; D may be TRBD1 (6 bases). The V gene lost 7 bases and the J gene lost 1 base, with 7 bases spanning the gap. CDR1 is SQVTM, CDR2 ANQGSEA, per germline. The CDR3 loop spans 11 amino acids. The CDR3 nucleotides are TGCAGCGGGACAGAGAACACTGAAGCTTTCTTT. It is translated as CSGTENTEAFF.

The rearrangement links TRBV2 to TRBJ2-5; no clear D. The CDR3 covers 13 residues. Germline CDR1 reads SNHLY; CDR2 reads FYNNEI. The V gene lost 6 bases and the J gene lost 4 bases, with 12 bases spanning the gap. CDR3 DNA sequence: TGTGCCAGCAGGCTAGAATTAGGAGAGACCCAGTACTTC. This gives the protein CASRLELGETQYF. Full variable domain (rest looked up from reference TRBV2 and TRBJ2-5): EPEVTQTPSHQVTQMGQEVILRCVPISNHLYFYWYRQILGQKVEFLVSFYNNEISEKSEIFDDQFSVERPDGSNFTLKIRSTKLEDSAMYFCASRLELGETQYFGPGTRLLVL.

This clonotype was seen many times. The V gene is TRBV6-2 or TRBV6-3, the J gene TRBJ2-7; 10 nucleotides align to TRBD1. Germline V lookup: CDR1 MNHEY, CDR2 SVGEGT. Germline trimming cut 8 bases from V and 4 bases from J; bases unmatched to any gene: 11. This CDR3 region has 15 residues. In DNA, the CDR3 is TGTGCCAGCCGCCCTGACTGGGACAGGGGTTACGAGCAGTACTTC. Amino acids: CASRPDWDRGYEQYF.

The chain carries TRBV6-1 and TRBJ1-3; 10 bases are a match to TRBD1. Losses at the gene ends were 6 bases for V and 8 bases for J; bases not matched to a gene: 7. CDR3 length: 14 amino acids. Germline CDR1 reads MNHNS; CDR2 reads SASEGT. DNA of the CDR3: TGTGCCAGCAGGTCGGGACAGGGGTTGGACACCATATATTTT. Amino acids: CASRSGQGLDTIYF.

In its sample, this clonotype was seen many times. V usage is TRBV6-2 or TRBV6-3 and J usage is TRBJ2-7; 8 nucleotides align to TRBD1. Losses at the gene ends were 6 bases for V and 3 bases for J; bases not matched to a gene: 4. The length of the CDR3 is 13 residues. Germline V gene sequence: CDR1 MNHEY, CDR2 SVGEGT. The CDR3 here is CASSYTGGYEQYF. The CDR3, as DNA: TGTGCCAGCAGCTATACAGGGGGCTACGAGCAGTACTTC.

This clonotype was detected ten times or more. The chain carries TRBV3-1 and TRBJ2-7; D remains unclear. The CDR3 is 14 amino acids. Per the germline V gene, CDR1 is LGHDT and CDR2 is YNNKEL (reference sequence). V lost 1 base and J 3 bases, leaving 10 bases between the germline ends. This chain's CDR3 is CASSQVWGNYEQYF. CDR3 nucleotides: TGTGCCAGCAGCCAAGTTTGGGGAAACTACGAGCAGTACTTC.

This clonotype was counted ten times or more. CDR3: CASSFGTGTSYEQYF. CDR3 sequence (DNA): TGTGCCAGCAGTTTCGGGACAGGGACCTCCTACGAGCAGTACTTC. The chain is built from TRBV6-5 and TRBJ2-7; 9 bases fit TRBD1. V gave up 4 bases and J gave up 0 bases; unmatched junction bases: 4. Germline values: CDR1 MNHEY, CDR2 SVGAGI. The CDR3 totals 15 residues.

The rearrangement links TRBV6-2 or TRBV6-3 to TRBJ1-1; D might be TRBD1 (5 bases). V gave up 2 bases and J gave up 2 bases, with 15 bases separating them. This CDR3 comprises 16 residues. Germline V gene sequence: CDR1 MNHEY, CDR2 SVGEGT. The CDR3, as DNA: TGTGCCAGCAGTTACCATTCCGGGACGTATAACACTGAAGCTTTCTTT. Its translation: CASSYHSGTYNTEAFF.

The rearrangement uses TRBV7-8 and TRBJ2-4, with 11 bases matching TRBD1. CDR3 length: 16 residues. V shed 1 base and J 3 bases; nucleotides not matched to a gene: 2. Looked up from germline, CDR1 is SGHVS and CDR2 is FQNEAQ. CDR3 DNA: TGTGCCAGCAGCTTAGGGACAGGGGGCGTCAAAAACATTCAGTACTTC. This encodes CASSLGTGGVKNIQYF.

The table lists this clonotype with many counts. This chain uses TRBV7-2 with TRBJ1-5; D unresolved. V shed 0 bases and J shed 5 bases, with 14 bases lying between them. The CDR3 spans 16 residues. Germline lookup yields CDR1 SGHTA and CDR2 FQGNSA. DNA of the CDR3: TGTGCCAGCAGCTTAGCGGCAGGAGGTGCTGATCAGCCCCAGCATTTT. As protein: CASSLAAGGADQPQHF.

The chain links TRBV7-2 to TRBJ1-1; the D is unclear. The CDR3 has 12 residues. The germline V gene encodes CDR1 SGHTA and CDR2 FQGNSA. Between the trimmed V and J ends, which lost 3 bases and 9 bases, there was a span of 11 bases. The CDR3 loop reads CASSLFEVKAFF. CDR3 nucleotide sequence: TGTGCCAGCAGCTTGTTTGAAGTAAAAGCTTTCTTT.

This clonotype was seen ten or more times. The J gene is TRBJ2-7, the V gene TRBV7-2; 7 bases agree with TRBD1. The V segment lost 5 bases and the J segment 2 bases; nucleotides outside the gene matches: 3. The CDR3 has 13 amino acids. Per the germline V gene, CDR1 is SGHTA and CDR2 is FQGNSA. The CDR3 loop reads CASSTTGPYEQYF. CDR3 sequence (DNA): TGTGCCAGCAGCACGACAGGGCCCTACGAGCAGTACTTC.